This T cell receptor (beta chain) is drawn from a study of regulatory T cells in long-lasting Graves disease. In germline, CDR1 is LNHNV, CDR2 YYDKDF (reference sequence). This CDR3 is 16 amino acids long. About this clonotype: Its antigen is unknown. Just one base apart from a much larger clone, this may be a read error.

The time point is: persistent/refractory GD, antithyroid drugs over 5 years with positive TRAb. RNA isolated from PBMCs was used to make the TCR library. Patients came from an endocrinology department in Xi'an, China. Library construction for TCR beta used iRepertoire HTBI primers and Arm-PCR of CDR3 regions. From the multiplex PCR reads, TCRdb called clonotypes with MiXCR, one entry per CDR3 protein. This sample has 400,000 or so distinct CDR3 sequences, with about a quarter found just once. Study findings and constraints: TRBV28 was favored in persistent disease, as were TRBJ1-2 and TRBJ2-5.

V usage is TRBV15 and J usage is TRBJ1-2; maybe TRBD1 (6 bases). The sample here was peripheral blood mononuclear cells (PBMCs), taken when the disease was refractory, from a patient treated with antithyroid drugs. The sequence was obtained from a female donor with Graves disease. The CDR3 reads CAISRDPGPRGRGYTF. CDR3 bases: TGTGCCATCAGCAGAGACCCGGGCCCGAGGGGGAGAGGCTACACCTTC. Using reference TRBV15 and TRBJ1-2 for the parts outside the CDR3, the full variable domain is DAMVIQNPRYQVTQFGKPVTLSCSQTLNHNVMYWYQQKSSQAPKLLFHYYDKDFNNEADTPDNFQSRRPNTSFCFLDIRSPGLGDTAMYLCAISRDPGPRGRGYTFGSGTRLTVV.